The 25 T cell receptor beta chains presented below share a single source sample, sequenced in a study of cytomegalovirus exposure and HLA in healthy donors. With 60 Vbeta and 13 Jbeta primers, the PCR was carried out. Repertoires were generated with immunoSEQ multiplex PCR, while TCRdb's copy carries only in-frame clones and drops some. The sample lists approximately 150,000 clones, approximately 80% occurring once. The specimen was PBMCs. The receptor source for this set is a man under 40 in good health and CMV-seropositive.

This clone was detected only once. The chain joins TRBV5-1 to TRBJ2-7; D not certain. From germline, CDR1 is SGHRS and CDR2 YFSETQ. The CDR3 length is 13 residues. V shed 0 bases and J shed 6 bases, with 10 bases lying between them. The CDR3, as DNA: TGCGCCAGCAGCTTGGCCACCTCAGGCGAGCAGTACTTC. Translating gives CASSLATSGEQYF. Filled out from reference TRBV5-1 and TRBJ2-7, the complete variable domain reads KAGVTQTPRYLIKTRGQQVTLSCSPISGHRSVSWYQQTPGQGLQFLFEYFSETQRNKGNFPGRFSGRQFSNSRSEMNVSTLELGDSALYLCASSLATSGEQYFGPGTRLTVT.

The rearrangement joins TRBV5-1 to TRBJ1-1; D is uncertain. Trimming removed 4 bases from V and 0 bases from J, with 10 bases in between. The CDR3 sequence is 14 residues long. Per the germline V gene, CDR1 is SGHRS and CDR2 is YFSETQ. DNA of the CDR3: TGCGCCAGCAGCCCAAGAGGAGTGAACACTGAAGCTTTCTTT. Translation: CASSPRGVNTEAFF.

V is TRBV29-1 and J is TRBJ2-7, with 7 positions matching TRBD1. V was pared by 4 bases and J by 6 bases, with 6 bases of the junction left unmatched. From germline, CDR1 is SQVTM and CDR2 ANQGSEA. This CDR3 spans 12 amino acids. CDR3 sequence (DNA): TGCAGCGTTGGGACAGGTTCATCCGAGCAGTACTTC. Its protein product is CSVGTGSSEQYF.

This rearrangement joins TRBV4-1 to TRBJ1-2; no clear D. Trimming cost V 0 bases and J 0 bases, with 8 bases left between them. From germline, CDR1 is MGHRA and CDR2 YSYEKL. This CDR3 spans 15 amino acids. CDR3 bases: TGCGCCAGCAGCCAAGAGAGGGTAGCTAACTATGGCTACACCTTC. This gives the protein CASSQERVANYGYTF.

Here the CDR3 reads CASSPGWGGDQPQHF. The CDR3 bases are TGTGCCAGTAGCCCAGGGTGGGGGGGCGATCAGCCCCAGCATTTT. The chain joins TRBV19 to TRBJ1-5; possibly TRBD1 for D (6 bases). Germline V gene lookup returns CDR1 LNHDA and CDR2 SQIVND (reference sequence). The CDR3 runs 15 residues. V lost 6 bases to trimming and J lost 5 bases, with 17 bases between them.

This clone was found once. CDR3: CASRRRENSYEQYF. As DNA, the CDR3 is TGTGCCAGCAGAAGGCGGGAGAACTCCTACGAGCAGTACTTC. The gene calls are TRBV27 and TRBJ2-7; 7 bases align to TRBD2. From germline, CDR1 is MNHEY and CDR2 SMNVEV (reference sequence). J was trimmed by 0 bases and V by 6 bases; bases with no gene match: 5. The CDR3 has 14 residues.

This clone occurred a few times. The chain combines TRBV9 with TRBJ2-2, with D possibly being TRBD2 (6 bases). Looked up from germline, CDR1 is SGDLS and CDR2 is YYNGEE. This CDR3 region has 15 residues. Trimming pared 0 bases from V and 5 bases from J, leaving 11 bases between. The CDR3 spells CASSVGGVSTGELFF. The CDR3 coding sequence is TGTGCCAGCAGCGTAGGGGGGGTTAGTACCGGGGAGCTGTTTTTT.

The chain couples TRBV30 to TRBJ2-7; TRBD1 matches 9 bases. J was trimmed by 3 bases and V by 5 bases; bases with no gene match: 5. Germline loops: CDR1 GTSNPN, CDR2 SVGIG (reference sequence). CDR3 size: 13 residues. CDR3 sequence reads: CAWGGDRDYEQYF. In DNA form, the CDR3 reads TGTGCCTGGGGGGGGGACAGGGACTACGAGCAGTACTTC. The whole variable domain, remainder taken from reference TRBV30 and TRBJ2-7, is SQTIHQWPATLVQPVGSPLSLECTVEGTSNPNLYWYRQAAGRGLQLLFYSVGIGQISSEVPQNLSASRPQDRQFILSSKKLLLSDSGFYLCAWGGDRDYEQYFGPGTRLTVT.

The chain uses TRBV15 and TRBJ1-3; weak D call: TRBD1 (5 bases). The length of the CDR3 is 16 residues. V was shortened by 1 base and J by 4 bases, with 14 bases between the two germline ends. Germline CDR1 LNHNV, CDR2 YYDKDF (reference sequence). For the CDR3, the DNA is TGTGCCACCAGCAGAGCCAGGGAGGCTTTCGGAAACACCATATATTTT. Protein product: CATSRAREAFGNTIYF.

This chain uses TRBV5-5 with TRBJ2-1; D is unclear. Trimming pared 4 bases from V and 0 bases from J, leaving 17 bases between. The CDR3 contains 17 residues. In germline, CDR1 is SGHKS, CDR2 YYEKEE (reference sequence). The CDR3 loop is CASSPSTTPSSYNEQFF. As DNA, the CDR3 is TGTGCCAGCAGCCCTTCCACGACACCAAGCTCCTACAATGAGCAGTTCTTC.

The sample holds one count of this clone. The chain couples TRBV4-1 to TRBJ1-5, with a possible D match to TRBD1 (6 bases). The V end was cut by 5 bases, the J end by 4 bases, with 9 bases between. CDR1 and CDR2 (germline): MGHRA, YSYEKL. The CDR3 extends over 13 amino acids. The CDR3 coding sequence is TGCGCCAGCAGCACAGGGCTTAATCAGCCCCAGCATTTT. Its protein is CASSTGLNQPQHF.

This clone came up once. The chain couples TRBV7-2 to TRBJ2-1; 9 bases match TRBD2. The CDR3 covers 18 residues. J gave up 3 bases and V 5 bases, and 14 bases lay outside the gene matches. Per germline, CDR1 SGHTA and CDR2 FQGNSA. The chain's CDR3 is CASSPSSGSGRLYNEQFF. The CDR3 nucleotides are TGTGCCAGCAGCCCTAGTTCAGGGAGCGGGAGGCTCTACAATGAGCAGTTCTTC.

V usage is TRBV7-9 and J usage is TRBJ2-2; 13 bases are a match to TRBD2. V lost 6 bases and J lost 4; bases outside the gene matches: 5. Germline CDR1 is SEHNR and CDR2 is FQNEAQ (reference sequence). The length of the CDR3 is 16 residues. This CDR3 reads CASRRGLAGPTGELFF. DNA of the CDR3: TGTGCCAGCAGACGGGGACTAGCGGGACCCACCGGGGAGCTGTTTTTT.

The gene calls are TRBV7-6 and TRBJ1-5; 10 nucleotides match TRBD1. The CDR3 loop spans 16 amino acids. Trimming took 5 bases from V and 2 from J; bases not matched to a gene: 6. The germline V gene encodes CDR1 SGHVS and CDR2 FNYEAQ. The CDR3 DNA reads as TGTGCCAGCAGCCCAGACAGGGGGCACGGCAATCAGCCCCAGCATTTT. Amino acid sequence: CASSPDRGHGNQPQHF.

CDR3 nucleotide sequence: TGCGCCAGCAGCTTGAGACTAGCGAGTAACAATGAGCAGTTCTTC. Protein product: CASSLRLASNNEQFF. This chain connects TRBV5-1 to TRBJ2-1, with 8 nucleotides matching TRBD2. The CDR3 spans 15 residues. Germline V CDR1 and CDR2: SGHRS, YFSETQ. V shed 1 base and J 5 bases; nucleotides not matched to a gene: 5. Full variable domain (outside the CDR3, taken from reference TRBV5-1 and TRBJ2-1): KAGVTQTPRYLIKTRGQQVTLSCSPISGHRSVSWYQQTPGQGLQFLFEYFSETQRNKGNFPGRFSGRQFSNSRSEMNVSTLELGDSALYLCASSLRLASNNEQFFGPGTRLTVL.

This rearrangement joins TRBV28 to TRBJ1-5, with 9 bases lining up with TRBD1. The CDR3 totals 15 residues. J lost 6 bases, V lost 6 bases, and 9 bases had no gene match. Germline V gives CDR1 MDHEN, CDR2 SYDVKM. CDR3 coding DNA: TGTGCCAGCAGCCAACGGACAGGGGCTTTTCAGCCCCAGCATTTT. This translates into CASSQRTGAFQPQHF.

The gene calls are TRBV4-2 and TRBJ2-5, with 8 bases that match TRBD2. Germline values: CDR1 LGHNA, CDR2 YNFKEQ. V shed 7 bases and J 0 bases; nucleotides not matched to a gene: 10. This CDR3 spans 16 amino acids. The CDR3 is CASTAIPSGHQETQYF. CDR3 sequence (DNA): TGTGCCAGCACAGCCATCCCTAGCGGGCACCAAGAGACCCAGTACTTC.

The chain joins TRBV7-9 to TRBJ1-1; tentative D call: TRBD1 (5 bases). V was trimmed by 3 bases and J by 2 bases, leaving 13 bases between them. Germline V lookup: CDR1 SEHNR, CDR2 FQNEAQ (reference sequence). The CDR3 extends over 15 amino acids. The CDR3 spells CASSFTSGANTEAFF. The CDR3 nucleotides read TGTGCCAGCAGCTTCACCAGCGGGGCTAACACTGAAGCTTTCTTT.

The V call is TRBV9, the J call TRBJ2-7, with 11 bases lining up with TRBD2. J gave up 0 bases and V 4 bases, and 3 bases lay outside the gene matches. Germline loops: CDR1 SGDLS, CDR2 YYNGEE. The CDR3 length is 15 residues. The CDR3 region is CASSLTSGDSYEQYF. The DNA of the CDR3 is TGTGCCAGCAGCTTGACTAGCGGGGACTCCTACGAGCAGTACTTC.

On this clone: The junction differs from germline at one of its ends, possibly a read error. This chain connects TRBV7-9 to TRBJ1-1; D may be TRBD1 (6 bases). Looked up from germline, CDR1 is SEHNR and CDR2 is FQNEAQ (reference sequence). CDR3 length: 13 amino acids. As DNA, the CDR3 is TGTTCCAGCAGCTTCTTACAGGGCACTGAAGCTTTCTTT. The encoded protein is CSSSFLQGTEAFF.

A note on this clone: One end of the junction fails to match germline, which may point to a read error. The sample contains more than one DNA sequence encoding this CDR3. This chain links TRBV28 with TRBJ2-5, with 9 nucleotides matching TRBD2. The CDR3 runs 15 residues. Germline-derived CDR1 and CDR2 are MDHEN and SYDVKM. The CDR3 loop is CASSLWASGTETQYF. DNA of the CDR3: TGTGCTAGCAGTTTGTGGGCTAGCGGGACAGAGACCCAGTACTTC.

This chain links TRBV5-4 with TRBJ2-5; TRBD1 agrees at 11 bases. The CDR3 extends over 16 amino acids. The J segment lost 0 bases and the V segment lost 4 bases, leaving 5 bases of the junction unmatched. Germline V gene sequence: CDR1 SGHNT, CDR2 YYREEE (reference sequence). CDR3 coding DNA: TGTGCCAGCAGCGGACGGGACAGGGGGTACCAAGAGACCCAGTACTTC. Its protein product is CASSGRDRGYQETQYF.

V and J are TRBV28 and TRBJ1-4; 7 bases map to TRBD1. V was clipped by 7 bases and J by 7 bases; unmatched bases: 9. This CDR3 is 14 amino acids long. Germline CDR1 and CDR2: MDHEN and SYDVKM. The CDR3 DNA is TGTGCCAGCACCTCGAGACAGGGAAGTGAAAAACTGTTTTTT. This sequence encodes CASTSRQGSEKLFF.

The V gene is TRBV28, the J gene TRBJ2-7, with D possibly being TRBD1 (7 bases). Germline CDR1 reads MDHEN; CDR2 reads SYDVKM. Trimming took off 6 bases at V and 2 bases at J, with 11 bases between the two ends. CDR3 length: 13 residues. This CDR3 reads CASSRGDTYEQYF. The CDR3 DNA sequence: TGTGCCAGCAGCAGGGGGGATACCTACGAGCAGTACTTC.

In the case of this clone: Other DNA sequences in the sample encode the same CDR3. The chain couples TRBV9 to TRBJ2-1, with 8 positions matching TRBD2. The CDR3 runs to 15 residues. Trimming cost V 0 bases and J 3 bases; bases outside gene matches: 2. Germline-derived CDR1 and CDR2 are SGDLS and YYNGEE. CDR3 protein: CASSVASGGYNEQFF. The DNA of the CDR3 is TGTGCCAGCAGCGTAGCCAGCGGGGGCTACAATGAGCAGTTCTTC.